Shown below are 23 T cell receptor beta chains from a single sample sequenced in a study of blood T cell repertoires in COVID-19. Produced via immunoSEQ multiplex PCR; TCRdb's table is partial and in-frame only. The sample holds 200,000 to 300,000 clones, about 83% seen once. The sequenced sample consisted of peripheral blood. These receptors were obtained from a woman of 80 years or more with COVID-19, enrolled during active disease.

This sequence joins TRBV10-3 and TRBJ1-6; 7 nucleotides match TRBD1. Germline CDR1 reads ENHRY; CDR2 reads SYGVKD. V lost 0 bases to trimming and J lost 9 bases; unmatched junction nucleotides: 5. CDR3 size: 15 residues. The CDR3, as DNA: TGTGCCATCAGTGAGTCGTCAGGGGGTTTTTCACCCCTCCACTTT. It translates to CAISESSGGFSPLHF.

This sequence joins TRBV5-1 and TRBJ2-5; 11 nucleotides match TRBD2. CDR1 and CDR2 from the germline V gene are SGHRS and YFSETQ. This CDR3 comprises 18 residues. Trimming at V came to 2 bases and at J to 5 bases, leaving 14 bases not matched to a gene. CDR3 coding DNA: TGCGCCAGCAGCTTAATGCCTAGCGGGGGGACAAAGACGGAGACCCAGTACTTC. Translation gives CASSLMPSGGTKTETQYF.

This clone was recorded only once. The chain is built from TRBV6-5 and TRBJ1-1; 7 bases fit TRBD1. V shed 6 bases and J 4 bases; nucleotides not matched to a gene: 11. CDR3 length equals 15 residues. Looked up from germline, CDR1 is MNHEY and CDR2 is SVGAGI. CDR3 coding DNA: TGTGCCAGCAGGCCGTCGACAGGGCTTAGCACTGAAGCTTTCTTT. This gives the protein CASRPSTGLSTEAFF.

The chain recombines TRBV7-2 with TRBJ1-2; 7 bases are a match to TRBD1. The CDR3 runs to 15 residues. The V and J ends lost 6 bases and 0 bases, in that order; junction bases with no gene match: 7. From germline, CDR1 is SGHTA and CDR2 FQGNSA. CDR3 coding DNA: TGTGCCAGCAGTTTTACAGGGGATTCTAACTATGGCTACACCTTC. Translated: CASSFTGDSNYGYTF. Drawing the rest from reference TRBV7-2 and TRBJ1-2, the complete variable domain is GAGVSQSPSNKVTEKGKDVELRCDPISGHTALYWYRQSLGQGLEFLIYFQGNSAPDKSGLPSDRFSAERTGGSVSTLTIQRTQQEDSAVYLCASSFTGDSNYGYTFGSGTRLTVV.

The CDR3 region is CASSIAGSKNTEAFF. Written as DNA, the CDR3 is TGTGCCAGTAGTATAGCTGGCAGTAAGAACACTGAAGCTTTCTTT. The chain combines TRBV19 with TRBJ1-1; D not certain. The V gene's germline CDR1 is LNHDA and CDR2 SQIVND (reference sequence). This CDR3 is 15 amino acids long. Trimming cost V 1 base and J 1 base, with 10 bases left between them.

This rearrangement joins TRBV5-4 to TRBJ1-3, with a tentative D call TRBD1 (5 bases). Germline CDR1 SGHNT, CDR2 YYREEE (reference sequence). The V and J ends lost 5 bases and 2 bases respectively, with 14 bases between them. The CDR3 sequence is 15 residues long. The CDR3 nucleotides read TGTGCCAGCAGTCCGGGGGGGGGAGCTGGAAACACCATATATTTT. It is translated as CASSPGGGAGNTIYF.

CDR3 sequence: CASSLFKTNTDTQYF. The CDR3 nucleotides are TGTGCCAGCAGCTTATTCAAGACAAACACAGATACGCAGTATTTT. The rearrangement links TRBV7-9 to TRBJ2-3; D unclear. Trimming left V 2 bases short and J 2 bases short, with 11 bases between. The CDR3 runs to 15 residues. Germline-derived CDR1 and CDR2 are SEHNR and FQNEAQ (reference sequence).

This clone was observed a few times. The V call is TRBV30, the J call TRBJ1-6; D not resolved. CDR1 is GTSNPN and CDR2 is SVGIG in the germline V gene (reference sequence). The CDR3 loop spans 13 amino acids. Trimming removed 0 bases from V and 8 bases from J, with 8 bases in between. CDR3 coding DNA: TGTGCCTGGAGTGTGGCGGAGGATTCACCCCTCCACTTT. Encoded protein: CAWSVAEDSPLHF.

The genes are TRBV5-6 and TRBJ1-2; D gene uncertain. CDR3 size: 13 residues. The ends were cut back, 5 bases at V and 6 bases at J, with 14 bases in the middle. Germline-derived CDR1 and CDR2 are SGHDT and YYEEEE. The DNA of the CDR3 is TGTGCCAGCAGTCTCATCGGTCTCAATGGCTACACCTTC. Amino acid sequence: CASSLIGLNGYTF.

The chain carries TRBV5-6 and TRBJ1-2, with TRBD1 matching 7 bases. V lost 1 base, J lost 8 bases, and 5 bases stayed unmatched. This CDR3 spans 13 amino acids. In germline, CDR1 is SGHDT, CDR2 YYEEEE. CDR3 region: CASSLSQGSGYTF. DNA of the CDR3: TGTGCCAGCAGCTTGTCACAGGGGTCAGGCTACACCTTC.

The genes are TRBV19 and TRBJ2-3; TRBD2 aligns across 11 bases. Germline V gene data show CDR1 as LNHDA and CDR2 as SQIVND (reference sequence). The CDR3 has 19 residues. The ends lost 7 bases at V and 0 bases at J; junction bases unmatched: 15. DNA of the CDR3: TGTGCCAGTATGGGAGTATCCCCCGGACTAGCGGGCAGCACAGATACGCAGTATTTT. It codes for CASMGVSPGLAGSTDTQYF.

The chain couples TRBV19 to TRBJ1-6; D unresolved. V was cut by 7 bases and J by 0 bases, with 13 bases left in between. The V gene's germline CDR1 is LNHDA and CDR2 SQIVND (reference sequence). The CDR3 has 16 amino acids. The CDR3: CASKGRESSYNSPLHF. Written as DNA, the CDR3 is TGTGCCAGTAAGGGAAGGGAGAGCTCCTATAATTCACCCCTCCACTTT.

This clone showed up just a few times. The gene calls are TRBV4-2 and TRBJ1-5, with 7 bases matching TRBD1. The CDR3 spans 15 residues. V shed 4 bases and J 4 bases; nucleotides not matched to a gene: 7. Germline V gene lookup returns CDR1 LGHNA and CDR2 YNFKEQ. The CDR3 region has the DNA TGTGCCAGCAGCCGGGTAGACAGGGAGAATCAGCCCCAGCATTTT. The encoded protein is CASSRVDRENQPQHF.

The V gene is TRBV7-2, the J gene TRBJ1-2; D gene uncertain. This CDR3 comprises 12 residues. Between the trimmed V and J ends, which lost 5 bases and 9 bases, there was a span of 13 bases. Germline V gives CDR1 SGHTA, CDR2 FQGNSA. The DNA for the CDR3 is TGTGCCAGCAGCCAAGGGAGGGAGCGCTACACCTTC. It is translated as CASSQGRERYTF.

V and J are TRBV10-2 and TRBJ2-2, with 8 bases aligning to TRBD1. The length of the CDR3 is 15 residues. After removal of 5 bases from V and 5 bases from J, the junction contained 7 bases not matched to a gene. Germline V lookup: CDR1 WSHSY, CDR2 SAAADI. The DNA for the CDR3 is TGCGCCAGCAGTCCAGGGGGCTTAAGAACCGGGGAGCTGTTTTTT. Protein sequence: CASSPGGLRTGELFF.

Here the CDR3 reads CASSQEGTGISPLHF. Here the CDR3 DNA reads TGCGCCAGCAGCCAAGAGGGGACAGGGATTTCACCCCTCCACTTT. V usage is TRBV4-1 and J usage is TRBJ1-6, with 9 bases fitting TRBD1. CDR1 is MGHRA, CDR2 YSYEKL, per germline. This CDR3 is built from 15 residues. V was pared by 0 bases and J by 9 bases, with 3 bases of the junction left unmatched.

This chain uses TRBV10-3 with TRBJ2-7, with D possibly TRBD2 on 5 matching bases. V lost 5 bases and J lost 3, with 11 bases in between. The CDR3 is made up of 13 amino acids. The germline V gene encodes CDR1 ENHRY and CDR2 SYGVKD. This chain's CDR3 is CAISHSGNYEQYV. CDR3 nucleotide sequence: TGTGCCATCAGTCATTCGGGAAACTACGAGCAGTACGTC.

The rearrangement links TRBV10-2 to TRBJ1-1; D remains ambiguous. With 6 bases removed from V and 6 bases from J, the gap between germline ends came to 11 bases. There are 12 residues in the CDR3. Germline values: CDR1 WSHSY, CDR2 SAAADI. The CDR3 DNA reads TGCGCCAGCAGGAGTTGGCAGGCTGAAGCTTTCTTT. It encodes CASRSWQAEAFF.

V and J are TRBV30 and TRBJ1-1, with D possibly being TRBD1 (5 bases). This CDR3 contains 15 residues. The germline V and J ends were trimmed by 0 bases and 4 bases, with 15 bases remaining between them. Germline CDR1 and CDR2: GTSNPN and SVGIG (reference sequence). CDR3 amino acids: CAWSVQGTQGTEAFF. The DNA of the CDR3 is TGTGCCTGGAGTGTACAAGGGACTCAGGGCACTGAAGCTTTCTTT.

J is TRBJ1-5 and V is TRBV2; 9 bases line up with TRBD1. This CDR3 region has 15 residues. Germline trimming cut 7 bases from V and 7 bases from J; bases unmatched to any gene: 11. The germline CDR1 and CDR2 sequences are SNHLY and FYNNEI. CDR3 region: CASIADRGMGQPQHF. CDR3 in DNA: TGTGCCAGCATCGCCGACAGGGGGATGGGGCAGCCCCAGCATTTT.

The V gene is TRBV3-1 (or the pseudogene TRBV3-2), the J gene TRBJ2-1, with 7 bases matching TRBD2. The CDR3 spans 16 residues. V lost 2 bases and J lost 0; bases outside the gene matches: 4. Germline loops: CDR1 LGHDT, CDR2 YNNKEL (reference sequence). CDR3 amino acids: CASSQRGDASYNEQFF. CDR3 nucleotides: TGTGCCAGCAGCCAACGGGGGGACGCCTCCTACAATGAGCAGTTCTTC.

The chain carries TRBV5-1 and TRBJ1-1; maybe TRBD1 (6 bases). V dropped 3 bases and J dropped 0 bases, with 15 bases sitting between them. The germline CDR1 and CDR2 sequences are SGHRS and YFSETQ. This CDR3 spans 16 amino acids. The CDR3 DNA sequence: TGCGCCAGCAGCTCCACCGGACAGTTGATGAACACTGAAGCTTTCTTT. Translated: CASSSTGQLMNTEAFF.

The chain links TRBV11-2 to TRBJ2-7; D gene uncertain. Per the germline V gene, CDR1 is SGHAT and CDR2 is FQNNGV. The CDR3 consists of 15 residues. Deletions cut 1 base from V and 2 bases from J, with 12 bases between. DNA of the CDR3: TGTGCCAGCAGCTTAGGGTCGTGGCAGGCCTACGAGCAGTACGTC. Translation gives CASSLGSWQAYEQYV.